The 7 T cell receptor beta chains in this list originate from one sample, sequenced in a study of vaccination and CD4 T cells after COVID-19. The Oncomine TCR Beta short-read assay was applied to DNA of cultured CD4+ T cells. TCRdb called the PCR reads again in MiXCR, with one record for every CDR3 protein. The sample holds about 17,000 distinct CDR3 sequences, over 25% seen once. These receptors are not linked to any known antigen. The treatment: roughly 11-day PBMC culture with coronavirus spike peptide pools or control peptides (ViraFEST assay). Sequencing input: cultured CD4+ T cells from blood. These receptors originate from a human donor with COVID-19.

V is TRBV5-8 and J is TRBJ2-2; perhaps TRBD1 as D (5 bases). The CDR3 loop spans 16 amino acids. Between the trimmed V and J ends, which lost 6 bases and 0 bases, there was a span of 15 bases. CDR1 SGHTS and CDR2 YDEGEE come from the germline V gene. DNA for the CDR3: TGTGCCAGCATCACCCAGACAGTCGCGAACACCGGGGAGCTGTTTTTT. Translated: CASITQTVANTGELFF.

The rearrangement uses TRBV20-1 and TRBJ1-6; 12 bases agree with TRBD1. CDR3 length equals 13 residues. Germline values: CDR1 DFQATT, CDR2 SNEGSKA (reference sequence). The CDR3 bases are TGCAGCGGGACAGGGGGCGGGAATTCACCCCTCCACTTT. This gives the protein CSGTGGGNSPLHF.

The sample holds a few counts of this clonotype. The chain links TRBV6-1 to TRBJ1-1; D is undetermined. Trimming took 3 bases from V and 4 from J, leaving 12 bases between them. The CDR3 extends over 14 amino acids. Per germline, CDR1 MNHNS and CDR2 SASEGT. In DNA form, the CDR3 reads TGTGCCAGCAGTGAGGTGGGGTCGGGCACTGAAGCTTTCTTT. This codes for CASSEVGSGTEAFF.

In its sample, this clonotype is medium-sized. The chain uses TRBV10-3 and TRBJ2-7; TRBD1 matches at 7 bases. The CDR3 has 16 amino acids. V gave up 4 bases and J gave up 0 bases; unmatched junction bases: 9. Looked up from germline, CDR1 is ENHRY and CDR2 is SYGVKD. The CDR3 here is CAISGTQGYGSYEQYF. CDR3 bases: TGTGCCATCAGTGGGACACAGGGGTACGGCTCCTACGAGCAGTACTTC.

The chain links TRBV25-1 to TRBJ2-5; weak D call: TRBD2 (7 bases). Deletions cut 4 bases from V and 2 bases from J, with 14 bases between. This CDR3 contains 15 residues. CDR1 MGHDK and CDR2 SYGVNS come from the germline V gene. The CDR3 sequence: CASSGSRGAQETQYF. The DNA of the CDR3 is TGTGCCAGCAGTGGGTCCCGGGGGGCACAAGAGACCCAGTACTTC.

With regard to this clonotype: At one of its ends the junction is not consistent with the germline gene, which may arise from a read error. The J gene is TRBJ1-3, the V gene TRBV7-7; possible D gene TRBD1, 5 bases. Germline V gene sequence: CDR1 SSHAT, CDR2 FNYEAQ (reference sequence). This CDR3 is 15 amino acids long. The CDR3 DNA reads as TGTGCTAGCAGCTTAGATCAGGGCCCCGGAAACACCATATATTTT. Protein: CASSLDQGPGNTIYF.

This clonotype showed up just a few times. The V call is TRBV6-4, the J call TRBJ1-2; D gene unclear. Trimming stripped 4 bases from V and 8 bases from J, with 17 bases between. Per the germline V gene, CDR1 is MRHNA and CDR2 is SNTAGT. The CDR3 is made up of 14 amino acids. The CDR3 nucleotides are TGTGCCAGCAGTGCCTCGGGTGGTATACAGGGCTACACCTTC. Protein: CASSASGGIQGYTF.